These 24 T cell receptor beta chains originate from one sample sequenced in a study of blood T cell repertoires in COVID-19. Produced via immunoSEQ multiplex PCR; TCRdb's table is partial and in-frame only. In the table there are 150,000 to 200,000 clones, around 86% of which are singletons. Sequenced: peripheral blood. Receptors were obtained from a man between 60 and 70 years old with acute or convalescent COVID-19.

This chain uses TRBV6-6 with TRBJ2-3; 12 bases match TRBD2. V shed 5 bases, J shed 2 bases, and the junction held 8 bases outside the gene matches. From germline, CDR1 is MNHNY and CDR2 SVGAGI (reference sequence). The CDR3 extends over 17 amino acids. CDR3 sequence (DNA): TGTGCCAGCAGTCGGCCGGGACTAGCGGGCTCCACAGATACGCAGTATTTT. Translation: CASSRPGLAGSTDTQYF.

V and J are TRBV3-1 (or the pseudogene TRBV3-2) and TRBJ1-6, with D possibly TRBD1 on 5 matching bases. The V and J ends lost 1 base and 9 bases respectively, with 16 bases between them. The germline V gene encodes CDR1 LGHDT and CDR2 YNNKEL (reference sequence). CDR3 length equals 16 residues. This CDR3 is CASSQGWGGGSSPLHF. As DNA, the CDR3 is TGTGCCAGCAGCCAAGGCTGGGGGGGTGGGAGTTCACCCCTCCACTTT.

J is TRBJ1-1 and V is TRBV15, with TRBD1 as a possible D gene (6 bases). From germline, CDR1 is LNHNV and CDR2 YYDKDF (reference sequence). This CDR3 comprises 16 residues. V lost 0 bases to trimming and J lost 4 bases, with 15 bases between them. The CDR3 nucleotides are TGTGCCACCAGCAGAGATCTTAGGACAGTGGCCACTGAAGCTTTCTTT. Amino acids: CATSRDLRTVATEAFF.

This sequence joins TRBV19 and TRBJ2-2, with 10 bases lining up with TRBD2. The length of the CDR3 is 15 residues. Germline CDR1 and CDR2: LNHDA and SQIVND (reference sequence). V was clipped by 6 bases and J by 2 bases; unmatched bases: 3. In nucleotides, the CDR3 is TGTGCCAGTAGCTGGACTAGCGGCAACACCGGGGAGCTGTTTTTT. Translated, it gives CASSWTSGNTGELFF.

A note on this clone: The same CDR3 also results from other DNA sequences found in this sample. V gene TRBV18 combines with J gene TRBJ2-3, with TRBD1 as a possible D gene (6 bases). The CDR3 consists of 12 residues. Germline V gene sequence: CDR1 KGHSH, CDR2 LQKENI. With 3 bases removed from V and 5 bases from J, the gap between germline ends came to 6 bases. The CDR3 sequence: CASSPRGDTQYF. The CDR3 DNA is TGTGCCAGCTCACCCAGGGGAGATACGCAGTATTTT.

The chain joins TRBV18 to TRBJ2-5; 7 bases fit TRBD1. J gave up 3 bases and V 6 bases, and 4 bases lay outside the gene matches. This CDR3 spans 13 amino acids. Germline assignment: CDR1 KGHSH and CDR2 LQKENI. This CDR3 is CASSGTDEETQYF. The DNA of the CDR3 is TGTGCCAGCTCTGGGACAGACGAAGAGACCCAGTACTTC.

This sequence joins TRBV5-1 and TRBJ2-4, with 10 nucleotides matching TRBD1. The CDR3 consists of 16 residues. Germline V lookup: CDR1 SGHRS, CDR2 YFSETQ. V shed 3 bases and J 2 bases; nucleotides not matched to a gene: 5. As DNA, the CDR3 is TGCGCCAGCAGCTCCCGGACAGGGGGTTCCAAAAACATTCAGTACTTC. Its protein product is CASSSRTGGSKNIQYF.

This clone was seen a few times. The chain is built from TRBV5-1 and TRBJ2-2, with D possibly matching TRBD2 (5 bases). CDR3 length: 15 amino acids. V was clipped by 0 bases and J by 5 bases, with 11 bases between them. Germline V gene sequence: CDR1 SGHRS, CDR2 YFSETQ. The CDR3 sequence is CASSLAGDQTGELFF. CDR3 coding DNA: TGCGCCAGCAGCTTGGCCGGGGATCAGACCGGGGAGCTGTTTTTT.

The V and J genes are TRBV6-5 and TRBJ2-1, with D possibly being TRBD2 (6 bases). CDR3 length: 14 amino acids. Trimming shortened V by 0 bases and J by 9 bases, and 12 bases separated the two germline ends. From germline, CDR1 is MNHEY and CDR2 SVGAGI. In DNA form, the CDR3 reads TGTGCCAGCAGTTACTCGACTCTAGCGAGTGAGCAGTTCTTC. Amino acids: CASSYSTLASEQFF.

The genes are TRBV19 and TRBJ2-3; 7 bases agree with TRBD1. This CDR3 is 13 amino acids long. The germline V gene encodes CDR1 LNHDA and CDR2 SQIVND (reference sequence). V gave up 11 bases and J gave up 7 bases; unmatched junction bases: 12. The CDR3 region is CASRGQGVNTQYF. The CDR3, as DNA: TGTGCCTCCCGCGGGCAGGGGGTCAATACGCAGTATTTT.

Only a few counts were recorded for this clone. The chain has TRBV28 and TRBJ1-5, with D maybe TRBD1 (6 bases). Germline V lookup: CDR1 MDHEN, CDR2 SYDVKM. The CDR3 covers 12 residues. V lost 6 bases and J lost 11, with 14 bases in between. This chain's CDR3 is CASSSNDRTQHF. The CDR3 coding sequence is TGTGCCAGCAGCTCCAACGACAGGACCCAGCATTTT.

This clone appeared a few times. The V gene is TRBV30, the J gene TRBJ1-1; D is undetermined. The germline V and J ends were trimmed by 2 bases and 6 bases, with 7 bases remaining between them. CDR1 GTSNPN and CDR2 SVGIG come from the germline V gene (reference sequence). This CDR3 is built from 11 residues. The CDR3, as DNA: TGTGCCTGGAGTCTGGGCGCTGAAGCTTTCTTT. It yields the protein CAWSLGAEAFF.

The CDR3 is CASSPGQGPAYEQYF. CDR3 sequence (DNA): TGTGCCAGCTCACCGGGACAGGGGCCCGCCTACGAGCAGTACTTC. The chain joins TRBV18 to TRBJ2-7, with TRBD1 matching 10 bases. Looked up from germline, CDR1 is KGHSH and CDR2 is LQKENI. The CDR3 contains 15 residues. V lost 3 bases and J lost 2; bases outside the gene matches: 4.

This chain links TRBV2 with TRBJ2-2; a possible D gene is TRBD1 (6 bases). V was shortened by 6 bases and J by 7 bases, with 12 bases between the two germline ends. The CDR3 has 13 amino acids. CDR1 SNHLY and CDR2 FYNNEI come from the germline V gene. The DNA for the CDR3 is TGTGCCAGCAGCCAGGGGCCAGACGGGGAGCTGTTTTTT. It translates to CASSQGPDGELFF.

V and J are TRBV7-8 and TRBJ1-3; weak D call: TRBD1 (6 bases). Trimming cost V 5 bases and J 0 bases, with 17 bases left between them. This CDR3 is 17 amino acids long. The V gene's germline CDR1 is SGHVS and CDR2 FQNEAQ. The CDR3 loop reads CASSPRGGHSSGNTIYF. In DNA, the CDR3 is TGTGCCAGCAGCCCGAGGGGGGGCCATAGCTCTGGAAACACCATATATTTT. The variable domain in full, completed from reference TRBV7-8 and TRBJ1-3, reads GAGVSQSPRYKVAKRGQDVALRCDPISGHVSLFWYQQALGQGPEFLTYFQNEAQLDKSGLPSDRFFAERPEGSVSTLKIQRTQQEDSAVYLCASSPRGGHSSGNTIYFGEGSWLTVV.

Only a few counts were recorded for this clone. The chain couples TRBV3-1 (or the pseudogene TRBV3-2) to TRBJ1-3; no clear D gene. The CDR3 contains 14 residues. Germline CDR1 is LGHDT and CDR2 is YNNKEL (reference sequence). Deletions cut 4 bases from V and 2 bases from J, with 9 bases between. Here the CDR3 DNA reads TGTGCCAGCAGCCCTACTCACGCTGGAAACACCATATATTTT. Translation: CASSPTHAGNTIYF.

The chain recombines TRBV6-5 with TRBJ2-5, with TRBD1 matching over 9 bases. CDR1 and CDR2 from the germline V gene are MNHEY and SVGAGI. The CDR3 spans 15 residues. V shed 5 bases, J shed 1 base, and the junction held 5 bases outside the gene matches. The CDR3 DNA reads TGTGCCAGCAGTAGGGACAGGGTGACCCAAGAGACCCAGTACTTC. Amino acid sequence: CASSRDRVTQETQYF.

In this sample, this clone turned up a few times. The DNA for the CDR3 is TGTGCCAGCACGGTACAGGGATGGGGTCAGCCCCAGCATTTT. This encodes CASTVQGWGQPQHF. The V gene is TRBV2, the J gene TRBJ1-5; D might be TRBD1 (6 bases). Germline V CDR1 and CDR2: SNHLY, FYNNEI. This CDR3 has 14 amino acids. Trimming left V 7 bases short and J 6 bases short, with 16 bases between. Using reference TRBV2 and TRBJ1-5 for the parts outside the CDR3, the full variable domain is EPEVTQTPSHQVTQMGQEVILRCVPISNHLYFYWYRQILGQKVEFLVSFYNNEISEKSEIFDDQFSVERPDGSNFTLKIRSTKLEDSAMYFCASTVQGWGQPQHFGDGTRLSIL.

Here the CDR3 DNA reads TGTGCCAGCAGCTCTCTAGGGACTAGCGGTTTCTACAATGAGCAGTTCTTC. Encoded protein: CASSSLGTSGFYNEQFF. The chain carries TRBV7-9 and TRBJ2-1; 11 nucleotides line up with TRBD2. CDR1 SEHNR and CDR2 FQNEAQ come from the germline V gene (reference sequence). The CDR3 is made up of 17 amino acids. The ends lost 4 bases at V and 3 bases at J; junction bases unmatched: 8.

The V gene is TRBV27, the J gene TRBJ1-6; TRBD1 matches at 9 bases. CDR1 MNHEY and CDR2 SMNVEV come from the germline V gene (reference sequence). V was clipped by 9 bases and J by 7 bases; unmatched bases: 13. The CDR3 loop spans 16 amino acids. The CDR3 nucleotides are TGTGCCAGATCCCCTTTTCCGGGACAGGGCAATTCACCCCTCCACTTT. Its protein is CARSPFPGQGNSPLHF.

A single count supports this clone. The chain employs TRBV2 and TRBJ1-3; 8 bases line up with TRBD1. The CDR3 spans 14 residues. Trimming at V came to 6 bases and at J to 2 bases, leaving 3 bases not matched to a gene. In germline, CDR1 is SNHLY, CDR2 FYNNEI. Written as DNA, the CDR3 is TGTGCCAGCAGGGAACAGGGGGCTGGAAACACCATATATTTT. It encodes CASREQGAGNTIYF.

The chain joins TRBV7-2 to TRBJ1-4; TRBD1 might be the D (5 bases). Germline CDR1 reads SGHTA; CDR2 reads FQGNSA. CDR3 length equals 15 residues. Between the trimmed V and J ends, which lost 1 base and 2 bases, there was a span of 8 bases. CDR3 DNA: TGTGCCAGCAGCTTAGTAGCAGGGACTAATGAAAAACTGTTTTTT. Amino acid sequence: CASSLVAGTNEKLFF.

The gene calls are TRBV9 and TRBJ1-1, with D maybe TRBD1 (5 bases). CDR3 length: 15 amino acids. The germline CDR1 and CDR2 sequences are SGDLS and YYNGEE. The V end lost 2 bases, the J end lost 1 base, and 12 bases lay between the germline ends. CDR3 protein: CASSVGWGGNTEAFF. The CDR3, as DNA: TGTGCCAGCAGCGTGGGCTGGGGGGGGAACACTGAAGCTTTCTTT.

This chain uses TRBV2 with TRBJ2-1, with 11 nucleotides matching TRBD2. Trimming took 6 bases from V and 10 from J; bases not matched to a gene: 8. The CDR3 runs 14 residues. Germline V gene sequence: CDR1 SNHLY, CDR2 FYNNEI. CDR3 residues: CASRLAGGPDEQFF. The DNA of the CDR3 is TGTGCCAGCAGGTTAGCGGGAGGGCCCGACGAGCAGTTCTTC. The variable domain in full, with the rest retrieved from reference TRBV2 and TRBJ2-1, is EPEVTQTPSHQVTQMGQEVILRCVPISNHLYFYWYRQILGQKVEFLVSFYNNEISEKSEIFDDQFSVERPDGSNFTLKIRSTKLEDSAMYFCASRLAGGPDEQFFGPGTRLTVL.